This TCR beta chain was observed in a study of radiation and T cells in renal cell carcinoma. Study-level points and caveats: In blood, top tumor clones expanded by 2 weeks, shrinking by 4.

Using immunoSEQ multiplex PCR, the repertoire was profiled, and TCRdb retains in-frame clones only, with some absent. The data show 150,000 or so clones, about 88% seen once. Deletions cut 1 base from V and 0 bases from J, with 10 bases between. Germline V gene sequence: CDR1 SGHAT, CDR2 FQNNGV. CDR3 length equals 16 residues. This clone was detected a few times. Antigen unknown. Time point here: blood 4 weeks post-SBRT, at nephrectomy. Treatment specified: 15 Gy SBRT to primary tumor, nephrectomy 4 weeks later. Nephrectomy followed 15 Gy stereotactic body radiation by 4 weeks. The patient's renal cell carcinoma had clear cell pathology.

This receptor was taken from a woman between 50 and 59 years old with renal cell carcinoma. The chain has TRBV11-2 and TRBJ1-3, with unresolved D. The material sequenced was blood, taken from a patient whose treatment included radiotherapy and nephrectomy. The CDR3: CASSLGGAPSGNTIYF. CDR3 sequence (DNA): TGTGCCAGCAGCTTAGGTGGAGCACCCTCTGGAAACACCATATATTTT.